A single T cell receptor beta chain is shown here with its context. Its antigen is not identified. This sample was taken from a study of shared clonotypes between healthy human individuals. Study-level results: For sorted subsets, rarefaction showed incomplete sequencing despite large depth.

A deep-level run was used for the assay. TCRdb's copy holds only in-frame clones and misses some; the assay was immunoSEQ multiplex PCR. The table records about 590,000 clones, around 95% of them present only once. This CDR3 is 14 amino acids long. CDR1 and CDR2 from the germline V gene are MGHRA and YSYEKL. V gave up 3 bases and J gave up 4 bases, with 13 bases separating them. Naive CD8 cells, CD45RO-negative and positively selected for CCR7, excluded terminally differentiated effector memory CD45RA+ cells. The donors were adults (healthy and HIV-negative) with no recent acute infections or vaccinations.

The chain carries TRBV4-1 and TRBJ2-7; D might be TRBD2 (6 bases). The sample consisted of naive CD8+ T cells sorted from blood. The TCR comes from a young woman in good health. CDR3 protein: CASSQGLPGYEQYF. The CDR3 region has the DNA TGCGCCAGCAGCCAGGGACTCCCAGGATACGAGCAGTACTTC.